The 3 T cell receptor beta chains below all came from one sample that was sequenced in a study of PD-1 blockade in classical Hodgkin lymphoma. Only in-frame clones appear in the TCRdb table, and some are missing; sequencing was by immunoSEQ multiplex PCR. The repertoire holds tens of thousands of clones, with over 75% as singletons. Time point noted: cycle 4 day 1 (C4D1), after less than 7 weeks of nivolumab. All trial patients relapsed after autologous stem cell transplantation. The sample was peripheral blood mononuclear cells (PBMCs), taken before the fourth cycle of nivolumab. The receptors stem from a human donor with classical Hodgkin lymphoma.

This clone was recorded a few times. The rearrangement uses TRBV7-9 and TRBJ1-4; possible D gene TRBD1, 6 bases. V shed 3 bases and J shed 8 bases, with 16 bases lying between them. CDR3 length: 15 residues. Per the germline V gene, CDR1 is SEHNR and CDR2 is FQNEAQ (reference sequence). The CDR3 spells CASSFGGASSEKLFF. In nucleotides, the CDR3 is TGTGCCAGCAGCTTCGGGGGGGCAAGTTCAGAAAAACTGTTTTTT.

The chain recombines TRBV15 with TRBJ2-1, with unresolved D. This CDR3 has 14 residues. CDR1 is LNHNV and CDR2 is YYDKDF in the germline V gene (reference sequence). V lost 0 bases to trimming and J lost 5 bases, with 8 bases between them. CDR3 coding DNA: TGTGCCACCAGCAGAGATCTGGCAAACAATGAGCAGTTCTTC. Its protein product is CATSRDLANNEQFF.

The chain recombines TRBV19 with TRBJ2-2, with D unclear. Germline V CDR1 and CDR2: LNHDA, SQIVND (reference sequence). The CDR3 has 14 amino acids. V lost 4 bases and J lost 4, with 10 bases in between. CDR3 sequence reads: CASSKHPSTGELFF. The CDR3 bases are TGTGCCAGTAGTAAACACCCGAGCACCGGGGAGCTGTTTTTT.